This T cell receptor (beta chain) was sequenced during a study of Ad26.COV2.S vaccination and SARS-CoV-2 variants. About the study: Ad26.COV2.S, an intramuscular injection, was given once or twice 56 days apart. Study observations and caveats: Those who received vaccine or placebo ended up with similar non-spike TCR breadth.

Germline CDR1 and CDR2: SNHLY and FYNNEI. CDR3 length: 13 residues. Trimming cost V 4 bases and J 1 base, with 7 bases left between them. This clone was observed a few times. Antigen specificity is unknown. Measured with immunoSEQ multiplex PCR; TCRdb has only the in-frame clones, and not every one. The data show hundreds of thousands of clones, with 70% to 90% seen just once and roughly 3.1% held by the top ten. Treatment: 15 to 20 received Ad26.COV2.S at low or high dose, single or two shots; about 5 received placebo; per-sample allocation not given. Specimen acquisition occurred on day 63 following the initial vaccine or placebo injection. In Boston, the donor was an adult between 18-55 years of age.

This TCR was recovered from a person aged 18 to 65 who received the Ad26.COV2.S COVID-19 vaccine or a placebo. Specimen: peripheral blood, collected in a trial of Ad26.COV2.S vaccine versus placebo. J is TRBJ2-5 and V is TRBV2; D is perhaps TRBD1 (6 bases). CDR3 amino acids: CASSGQAQETQYF. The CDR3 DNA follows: TGTGCCAGCAGTGGACAGGCCCAAGAGACCCAGTACTTC. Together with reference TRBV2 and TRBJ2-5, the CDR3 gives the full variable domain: EPEVTQTPSHQVTQMGQEVILRCVPISNHLYFYWYRQILGQKVEFLVSFYNNEISEKSEIFDDQFSVERPDGSNFTLKIRSTKLEDSAMYFCASSGQAQETQYFGPGTRLLVL.